A single sample is the source of the 6 T cell receptor beta chains below, sequenced in a study of T cell responses to AZD1222 COVID-19 vaccine. Sequencing was performed with immunoSEQ multiplex PCR; in TCRdb, only in-frame clones are kept and a portion is missing. The sample holds under 150,000 clones, roughly 91% seen once. Source: peripheral blood, taken on day 0 of AZD1222 vaccination. Receptor source: an adult in good health.

This chain connects TRBV9 to TRBJ2-1; 7 nucleotides align to TRBD2. Per germline, CDR1 SGDLS and CDR2 YYNGEE. V was pared by 1 base and J by 1 base, with 5 bases of the junction left unmatched. The CDR3 is 16 residues long. CDR3 residues: CASSVSGTMSYNEQFF. CDR3 in DNA: TGTGCCAGCAGCGTAAGCGGGACTATGTCCTACAATGAGCAGTTCTTC.

V is TRBV7-9 and J is TRBJ1-5, with a possible D match to TRBD1 (5 bases). CDR3 length: 14 residues. Trimming pared 8 bases from V and 1 base from J, leaving 12 bases between. Germline V gene data show CDR1 as SEHNR and CDR2 as FQNEAQ (reference sequence). The CDR3 DNA follows: TGTGCCAGCGCGGGGGTATCAAGCAATCAGCCCCAGCATTTT. Protein: CASAGVSSNQPQHF.

This clone was detected only once. J is TRBJ2-7 and V is TRBV5-1, with 11 bases identical to TRBD2. The germline CDR1 and CDR2 sequences are SGHRS and YFSETQ. V shed 4 bases, J shed 4 bases, and the junction held 4 bases outside the gene matches. The length of the CDR3 is 14 residues. For the CDR3, the DNA is TGCGCCAGCAGCATAGCTAGCGGGAGGTACGAGCAGTACTTC. This gives the protein CASSIASGRYEQYF.

The V call is TRBV4-2, the J call TRBJ1-4, with no clear D. This CDR3 has 15 residues. Germline CDR1 is LGHNA and CDR2 is YNFKEQ. With 2 bases removed from V and 5 bases from J, the gap between germline ends came to 12 bases. The DNA for the CDR3 is TGTGCCAGCAGCCAACCGGACGGATCAAATGAAAAACTGTTTTTT. It is translated as CASSQPDGSNEKLFF.

This clone was detected only a few times. The rearrangement uses TRBV6-5 and TRBJ1-2, with D possibly TRBD1 on 5 matching bases. CDR1 MNHEY and CDR2 SVGAGI come from the germline V gene. Trimming pared 7 bases from V and 4 bases from J, leaving 16 bases between. The length of the CDR3 is 14 residues. In DNA, the CDR3 is TGTGCCAGCACCAACGGACTCGGGGGCTATGGCTACACCTTC. Amino acid sequence: CASTNGLGGYGYTF.

The chain employs TRBV27 and TRBJ2-7; unclear D gene. Deletions cut 2 bases from V and 2 bases from J, with 7 bases between. There are 13 residues in the CDR3. The germline gives CDR1 MNHEY, CDR2 SMNVEV (reference sequence). The CDR3: CASSLGVPYEQYF. Written as DNA, the CDR3 is TGTGCCAGCAGTTTAGGGGTACCCTACGAGCAGTACTTC.